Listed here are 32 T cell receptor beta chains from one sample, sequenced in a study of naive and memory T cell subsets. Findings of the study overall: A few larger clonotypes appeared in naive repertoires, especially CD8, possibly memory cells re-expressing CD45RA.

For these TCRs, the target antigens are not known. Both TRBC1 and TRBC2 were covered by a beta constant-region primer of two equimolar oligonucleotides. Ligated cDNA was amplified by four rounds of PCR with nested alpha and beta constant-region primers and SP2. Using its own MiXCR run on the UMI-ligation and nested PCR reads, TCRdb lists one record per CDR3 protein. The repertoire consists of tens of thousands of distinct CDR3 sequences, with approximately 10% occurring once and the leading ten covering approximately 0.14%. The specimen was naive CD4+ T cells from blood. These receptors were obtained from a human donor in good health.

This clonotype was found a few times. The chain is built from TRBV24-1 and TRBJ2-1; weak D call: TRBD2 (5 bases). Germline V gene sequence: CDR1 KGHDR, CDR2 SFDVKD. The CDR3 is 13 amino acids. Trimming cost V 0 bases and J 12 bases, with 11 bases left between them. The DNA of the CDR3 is TGTGCCACCAGTGATTTGGCGACCCGGGGGCAGTTCTTC. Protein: CATSDLATRGQFF.

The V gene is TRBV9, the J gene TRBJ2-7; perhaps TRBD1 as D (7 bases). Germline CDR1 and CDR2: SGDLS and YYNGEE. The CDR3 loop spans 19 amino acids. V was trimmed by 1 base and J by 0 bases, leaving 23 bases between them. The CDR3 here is CASSVSPVRGLSGSYEQYF. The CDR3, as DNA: TGTGCCAGCAGCGTAAGTCCGGTGAGGGGGCTTAGCGGCTCCTACGAGCAGTACTTC.

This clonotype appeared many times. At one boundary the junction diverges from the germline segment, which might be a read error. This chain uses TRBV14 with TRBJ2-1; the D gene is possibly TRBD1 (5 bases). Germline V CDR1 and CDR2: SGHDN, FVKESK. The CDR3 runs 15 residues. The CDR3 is CASSHMGLTTVGWVF. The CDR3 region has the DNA TGTGCCAGCAGCCACATGGGTCTTACGACAGTTGGTTGGGTCTTC.

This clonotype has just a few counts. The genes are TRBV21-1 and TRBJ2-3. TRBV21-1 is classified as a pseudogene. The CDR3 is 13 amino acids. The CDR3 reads CASSKLATDTQYF. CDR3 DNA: TGTGCCAGCAGCAAACTTGCTACAGATACGCAGTATTTT.

In nucleotides, the CDR3 is TGCGCCAGCAGCCTCCAATCGGCAGTTACCTACAATGAGCAGTTCTTC. Translation: CASSLQSAVTYNEQFF. V is TRBV5-1 and J is TRBJ2-1; D is undetermined. Trimming removed 4 bases at V and 2 bases at J, with 16 bases between. Germline values: CDR1 SGHRS, CDR2 YFSETQ. The CDR3 loop spans 16 amino acids.

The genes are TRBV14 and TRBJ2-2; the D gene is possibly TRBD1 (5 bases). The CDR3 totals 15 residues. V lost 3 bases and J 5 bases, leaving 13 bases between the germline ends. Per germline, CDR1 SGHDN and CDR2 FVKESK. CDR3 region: CASSHWGSGTGELFF. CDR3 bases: TGTGCCAGCAGCCATTGGGGCAGTGGGACCGGGGAGCTGTTTTTT.

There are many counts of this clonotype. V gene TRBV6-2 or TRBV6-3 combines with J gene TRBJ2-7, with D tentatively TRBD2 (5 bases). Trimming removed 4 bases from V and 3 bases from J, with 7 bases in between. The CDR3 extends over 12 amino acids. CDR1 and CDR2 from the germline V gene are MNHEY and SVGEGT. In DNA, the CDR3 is TGTGCCAGCAGTTTCGAGGGCTACGAGCAGTACTTC. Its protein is CASSFEGYEQYF.

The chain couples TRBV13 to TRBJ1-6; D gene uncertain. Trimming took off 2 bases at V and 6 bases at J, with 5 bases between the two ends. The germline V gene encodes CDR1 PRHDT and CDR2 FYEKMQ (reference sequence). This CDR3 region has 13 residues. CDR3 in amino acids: CASSLQRNSPLHF. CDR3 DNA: TGTGCCAGCAGCTTACAGCGTAATTCACCCCTCCACTTT.

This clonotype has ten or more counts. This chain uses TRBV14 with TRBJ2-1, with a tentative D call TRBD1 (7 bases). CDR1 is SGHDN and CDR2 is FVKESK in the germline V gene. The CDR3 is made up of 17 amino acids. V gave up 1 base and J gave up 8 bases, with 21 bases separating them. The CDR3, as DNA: TGTGCCAGCAGCCAAGGCCCAGGGGGGAAAGAGAAGGATGAGCAGTTCTTC. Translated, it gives CASSQGPGGKEKDEQFF.

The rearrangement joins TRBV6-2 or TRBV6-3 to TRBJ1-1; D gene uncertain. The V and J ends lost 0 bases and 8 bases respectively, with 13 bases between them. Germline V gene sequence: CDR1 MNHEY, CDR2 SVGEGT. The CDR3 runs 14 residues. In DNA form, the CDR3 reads TGTGCCAGCAGTTACTCGATTTTGGCAGTCGAAGCTTTCTTT. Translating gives CASSYSILAVEAFF.

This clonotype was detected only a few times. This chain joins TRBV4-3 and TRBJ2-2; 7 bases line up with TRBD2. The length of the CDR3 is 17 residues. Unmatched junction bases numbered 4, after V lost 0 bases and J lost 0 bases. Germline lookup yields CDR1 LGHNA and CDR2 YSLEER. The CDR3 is CASSQDASGANTGELFF. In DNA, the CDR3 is TGCGCCAGCAGCCAAGATGCTAGCGGAGCGAACACCGGGGAGCTGTTTTTT.

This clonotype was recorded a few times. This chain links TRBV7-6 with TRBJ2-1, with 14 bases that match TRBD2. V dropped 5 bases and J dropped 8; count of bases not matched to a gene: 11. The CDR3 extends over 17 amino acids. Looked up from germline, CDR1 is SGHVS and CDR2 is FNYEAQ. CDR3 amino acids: CASSPALLTSGRDEQFF. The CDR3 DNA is TGTGCCAGCAGCCCCGCCCTTTTGACTAGCGGGAGGGATGAGCAGTTCTTC.

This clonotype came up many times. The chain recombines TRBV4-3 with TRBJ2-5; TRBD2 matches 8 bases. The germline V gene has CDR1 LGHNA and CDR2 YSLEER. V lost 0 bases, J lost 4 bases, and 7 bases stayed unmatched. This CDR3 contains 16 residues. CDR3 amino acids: CASSQDLGLGGETQYF. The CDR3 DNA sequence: TGCGCCAGCAGCCAAGATTTGGGACTAGGGGGAGAGACCCAGTACTTC.

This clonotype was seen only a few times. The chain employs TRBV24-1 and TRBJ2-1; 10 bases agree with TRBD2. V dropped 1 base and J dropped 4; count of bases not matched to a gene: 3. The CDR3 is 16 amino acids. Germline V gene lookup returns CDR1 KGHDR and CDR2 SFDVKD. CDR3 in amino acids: CATSDLAGGQYNEQFF. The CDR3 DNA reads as TGTGCCACCAGTGATTTAGCGGGAGGGCAGTACAATGAGCAGTTCTTC.

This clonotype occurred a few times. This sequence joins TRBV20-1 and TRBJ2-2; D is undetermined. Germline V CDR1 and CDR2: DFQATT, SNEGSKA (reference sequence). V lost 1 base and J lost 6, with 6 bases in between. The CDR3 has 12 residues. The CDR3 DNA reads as TGCAGTGCTAGAGCGCCGCCCGGGGAGCTGTTTTTT. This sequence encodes CSARAPPGELFF.

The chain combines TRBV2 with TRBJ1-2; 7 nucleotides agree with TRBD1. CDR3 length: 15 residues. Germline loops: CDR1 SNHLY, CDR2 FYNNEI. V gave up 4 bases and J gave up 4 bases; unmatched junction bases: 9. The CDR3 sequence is CASSASTGTLYGYTF. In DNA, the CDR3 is TGTGCCAGCAGTGCCTCGACAGGGACTCTCTATGGCTACACCTTC.

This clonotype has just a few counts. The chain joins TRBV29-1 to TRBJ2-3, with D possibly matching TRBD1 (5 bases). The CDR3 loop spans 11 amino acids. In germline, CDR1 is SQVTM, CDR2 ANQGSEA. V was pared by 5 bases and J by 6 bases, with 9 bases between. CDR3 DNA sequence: TGCAGCGTTTTAGGGGTCGATACGCAGTATTTT. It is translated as CSVLGVDTQYF.

The CDR3 loop is CASSFYPTGLNQETQYF. CDR3 DNA sequence: TGTGCCAGCAGTTTTTATCCGACGGGACTAAATCAAGAGACCCAGTACTTC. V usage is TRBV12-3 or TRBV12-4 and J usage is TRBJ2-5, with 7 bases that match TRBD2. This CDR3 has 17 residues. Trimming removed 3 bases from V and 2 bases from J; junction bases left unmatched: 12.

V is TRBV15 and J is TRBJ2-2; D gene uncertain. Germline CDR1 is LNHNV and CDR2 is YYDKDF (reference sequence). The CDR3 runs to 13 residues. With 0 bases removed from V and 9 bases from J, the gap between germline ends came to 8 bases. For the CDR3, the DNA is TGTGCCACCAGCAGAGACAGTTTTCGGGAGCTGTTTTTT. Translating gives CATSRDSFRELFF.

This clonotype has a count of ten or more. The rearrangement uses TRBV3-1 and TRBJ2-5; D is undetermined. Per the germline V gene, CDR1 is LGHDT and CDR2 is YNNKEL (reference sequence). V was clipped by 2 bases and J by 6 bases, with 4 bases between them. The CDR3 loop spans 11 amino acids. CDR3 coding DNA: TGTGCCAGCAGCCAATCCCAGACCCAGTACTTC. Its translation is CASSQSQTQYF.

The CDR3 here is CASSPPGARSNQPQHF. For the CDR3, the DNA is TGTGCCAGCTCACCACCAGGGGCCCGTAGCAATCAGCCCCAGCATTTT. The chain carries TRBV18 and TRBJ1-5, with D perhaps TRBD1 (5 bases). Germline V CDR1 and CDR2: KGHSH, LQKENI. Trimming took 0 bases from V and 0 from J, leaving 9 bases between them. CDR3 length: 16 amino acids.

The CDR3 loop reads CASSFGQGKNIQYF. The DNA of the CDR3 is TGTGCCAGCAGTTTTGGACAGGGTAAAAACATTCAGTACTTC. V and J are TRBV12-3 or TRBV12-4 and TRBJ2-4; 8 positions match TRBD1. Trimming took 3 bases from V and 4 from J; bases not matched to a gene: 2. This CDR3 region has 14 residues.

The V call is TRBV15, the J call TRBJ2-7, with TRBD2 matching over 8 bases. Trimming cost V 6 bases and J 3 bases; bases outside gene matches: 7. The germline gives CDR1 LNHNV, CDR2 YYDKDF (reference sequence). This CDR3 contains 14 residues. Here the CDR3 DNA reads TGTGCCACCAGTCCCGCGGGAGGCCTCTACGAGCAGTACTTC. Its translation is CATSPAGGLYEQYF.

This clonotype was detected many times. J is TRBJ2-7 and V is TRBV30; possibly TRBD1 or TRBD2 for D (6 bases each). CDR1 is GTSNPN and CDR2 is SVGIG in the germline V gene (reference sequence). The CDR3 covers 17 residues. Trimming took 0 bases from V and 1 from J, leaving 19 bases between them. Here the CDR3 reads CAWSVDRSGGISYEQYF. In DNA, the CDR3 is TGTGCCTGGAGTGTAGACAGGAGCGGAGGGATTTCCTACGAGCAGTACTTC.

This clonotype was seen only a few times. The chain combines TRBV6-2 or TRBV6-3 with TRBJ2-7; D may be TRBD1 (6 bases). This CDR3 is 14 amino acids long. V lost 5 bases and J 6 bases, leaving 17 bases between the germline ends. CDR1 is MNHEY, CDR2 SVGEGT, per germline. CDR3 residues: CASSPLGTPVEQYF. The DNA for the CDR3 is TGTGCCAGCAGTCCCCTCGGGACACCCGTCGAGCAGTACTTC.

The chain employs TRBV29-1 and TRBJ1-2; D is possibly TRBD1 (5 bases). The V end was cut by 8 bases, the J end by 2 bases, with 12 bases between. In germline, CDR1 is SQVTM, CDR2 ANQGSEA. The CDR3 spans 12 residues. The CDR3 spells CSLGTGNYGYTF. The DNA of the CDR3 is TGCAGCCTTGGGACGGGGAACTATGGCTACACCTTC. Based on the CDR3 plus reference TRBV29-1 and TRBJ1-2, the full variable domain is SAVISQKPSRDICQRGTSLTIQCQVDSQVTMMFWYRQQPGQSLTLIATANQGSEATYESGFVIDKFPISRPNLTFSTLTVSNMSPEDSSIYLCSLGTGNYGYTFGSGTRLTVV.

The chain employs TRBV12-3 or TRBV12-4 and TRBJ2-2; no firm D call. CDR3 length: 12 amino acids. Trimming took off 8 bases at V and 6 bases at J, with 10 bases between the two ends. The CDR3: CASSRPPGELFF. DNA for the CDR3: TGTGCCAGCTCAAGGCCCCCCGGGGAGCTGTTTTTT.

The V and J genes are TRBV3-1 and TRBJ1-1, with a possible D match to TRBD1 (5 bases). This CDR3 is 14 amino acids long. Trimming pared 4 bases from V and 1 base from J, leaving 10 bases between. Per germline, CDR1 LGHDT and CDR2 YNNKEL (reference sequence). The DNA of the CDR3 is TGTGCCAGCAGCCCAGGGATACAGAACACTGAAGCTTTCTTT. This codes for CASSPGIQNTEAFF.

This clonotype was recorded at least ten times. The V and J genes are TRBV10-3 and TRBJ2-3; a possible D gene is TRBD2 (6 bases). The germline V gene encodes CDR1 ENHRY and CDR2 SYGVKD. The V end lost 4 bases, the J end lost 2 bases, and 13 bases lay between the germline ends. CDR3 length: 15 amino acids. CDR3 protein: CAISASLALTDTQYF. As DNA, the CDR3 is TGTGCCATCAGTGCTTCGCTAGCGCTCACAGATACGCAGTATTTT.

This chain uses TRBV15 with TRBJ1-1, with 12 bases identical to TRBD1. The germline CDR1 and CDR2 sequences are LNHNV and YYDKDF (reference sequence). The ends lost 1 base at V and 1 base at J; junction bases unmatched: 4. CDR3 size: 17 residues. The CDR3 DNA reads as TGTGCCACCAGCAGAGGGGGGACAGGGGGCAGGAACACTGAAGCTTTCTTT. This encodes CATSRGGTGGRNTEAFF.

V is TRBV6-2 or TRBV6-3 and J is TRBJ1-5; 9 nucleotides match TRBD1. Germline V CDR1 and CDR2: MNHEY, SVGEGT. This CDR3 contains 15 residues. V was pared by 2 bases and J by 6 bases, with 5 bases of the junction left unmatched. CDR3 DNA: TGTGCCAGCAGTTACCGGGACAGGGCCACTCAGCCCCAGCATTTT. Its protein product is CASSYRDRATQPQHF.

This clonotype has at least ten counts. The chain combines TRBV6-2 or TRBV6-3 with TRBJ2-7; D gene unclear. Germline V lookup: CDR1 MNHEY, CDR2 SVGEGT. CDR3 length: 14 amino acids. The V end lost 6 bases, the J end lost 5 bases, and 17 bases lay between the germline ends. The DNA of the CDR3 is TGTGCCAGCAGAAGGCAGGTGAATGAAAACGAGCAGTACTTC. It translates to CASRRQVNENEQYF.